This T cell receptor beta chain was identified during a study of CD8 T cells in ankylosing spondylitis. As the method for making TCR beta libraries, quantitative 5'-RACE with molecular barcodes was used. TCRdb reprocessed the 5' RACE reads via MiXCR and lists one record per CDR3 protein. The profile shows over 700,000 distinct CDR3 sequences, 19% of them singletons. Overall study findings and caveats: Researchers reportedly found disease-linked clones significantly enriched in matched ankylosing spondylitis synovial fluid. Typical of ankylosing spondylitis blood, it appeared, was a TCR beta motif of 7 or 8 highly homologous variants.

V gave up 4 bases and J gave up 0 bases, with 12 bases separating them. The CDR3 sequence is 15 residues long. CDR1 SNHLY and CDR2 FYNNEI come from the germline V gene. This clonotype was seen more than once but under ten times. Its antigen remains unidentified. This receptor was identified in a male donor with ankylosing spondylitis. The sequencing input was blood, either unsorted or a sorted T cell fraction (not recorded which). The chain employs TRBV2 and TRBJ1-1; TRBD1 might be the D (5 bases). CDR3 in amino acids: CASSVRAGMNTEAFF. In DNA, the CDR3 is TGTGCCAGCAGTGTCAGGGCTGGGATGAACACTGAAGCTTTCTTT.